This entry is about one T cell receptor (beta chain). The CDR3 spans 14 residues. Per germline, CDR1 MNHEY and CDR2 SVGAGI. The V and J ends lost 2 bases and 8 bases respectively, with 15 bases between them. This entry comes from a study of blood T cell repertoires in COVID-19. Study in general: Both acute and convalescent COVID-19 samples were obtained from the United States, Italy and Spain. PBMCs, B-cell-depleted T cells, or T cells provided the cDNA or gDNA that made up the material.

Authors' methods: Amplification of reference gene primers was used by the study to estimate nucleated cell counts. The method was immunoSEQ multiplex PCR; TCRdb's version includes in-frame clones alone and lacks a portion of them. The DNA gave D and trimming, while V, J and clone size come from that table. This table holds some 220,000 clones, approximately 84% found once. V usage is TRBV6-5 and J usage is TRBJ1-2, with D uncertain. The sample taken for sequencing was peripheral blood. The receptor was isolated from a man aged 50 to 59 with acute or convalescent COVID-19. This CDR3 is CASSYGRAATGYTF. The DNA for the CDR3 is TGTGCCAGCAGTTACGGGAGGGCAGCCACGGGCTACACCTTC.